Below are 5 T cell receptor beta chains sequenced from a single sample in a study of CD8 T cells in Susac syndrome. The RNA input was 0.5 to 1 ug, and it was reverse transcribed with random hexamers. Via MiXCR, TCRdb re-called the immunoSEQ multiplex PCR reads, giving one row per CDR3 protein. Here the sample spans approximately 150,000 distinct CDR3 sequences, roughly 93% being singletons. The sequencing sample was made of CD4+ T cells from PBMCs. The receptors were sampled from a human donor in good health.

The CDR3 region has the DNA TGCGCCAGCAGCCAAGAAGACCGGTACACTGAAGCTTTCTTT. The encoded protein is CASSQEDRYTEAFF. The V and J genes are TRBV4-1 and TRBJ1-1; D is ambiguous. Germline CDR1 is MGHRA and CDR2 is YSYEKL. The CDR3 loop spans 14 amino acids. Deletions cut 0 bases from V and 3 bases from J, with 8 bases between.

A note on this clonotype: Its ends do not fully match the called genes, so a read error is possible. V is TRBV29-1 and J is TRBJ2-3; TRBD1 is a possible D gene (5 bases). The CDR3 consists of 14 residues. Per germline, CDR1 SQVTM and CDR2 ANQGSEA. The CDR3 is CSVEGESRTDTQYF. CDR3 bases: TGCAGCGTCGAAGGGGAATCGAGGACAGATACGCAGTATTTT.

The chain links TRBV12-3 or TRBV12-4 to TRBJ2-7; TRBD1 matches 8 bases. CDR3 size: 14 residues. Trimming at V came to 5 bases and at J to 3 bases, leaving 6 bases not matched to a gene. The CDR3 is CASSPPDRDYEQYF. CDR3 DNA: TGTGCCAGCAGTCCCCCGGACAGGGACTACGAGCAGTACTTC.

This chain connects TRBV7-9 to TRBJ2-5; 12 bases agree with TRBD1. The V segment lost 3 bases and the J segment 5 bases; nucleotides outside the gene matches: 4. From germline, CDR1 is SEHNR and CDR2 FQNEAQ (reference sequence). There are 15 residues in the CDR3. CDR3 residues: CASSLGQGAFETQYF. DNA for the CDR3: TGTGCCAGCAGCTTGGGACAGGGGGCGTTTGAGACCCAGTACTTC.

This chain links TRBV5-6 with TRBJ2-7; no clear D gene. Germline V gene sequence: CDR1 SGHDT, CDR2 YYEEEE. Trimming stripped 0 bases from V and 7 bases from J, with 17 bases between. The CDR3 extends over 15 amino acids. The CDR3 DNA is TGTGCCAGCAGCTTGGTCGGACGTCCCTATGAGGAGCAGTACTTC. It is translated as CASSLVGRPYEEQYF.